Presented here are 26 T cell receptor beta chains from one specimen sequenced in a study of T-cell memory formation after mild COVID-19. Using its own MiXCR run on the 5' RACE reads, TCRdb lists one record per CDR3 protein. The sample contains 450,000 or so distinct CDR3 sequences, around 25% of which appear only once. The sequenced material came from PBMCs or a T cell subset sorted from them (not recorded which). These receptor sequences come from an adult woman who had mild COVID-19 (a few samples of this study predate the infection). Cell type and time point are not known.

This clonotype has more than one count but fewer than ten. The chain employs TRBV19 and TRBJ2-7; 7 bases fit TRBD2. The CDR3 is made up of 11 amino acids. CDR1 is LNHDA, CDR2 SQIVND, per germline (reference sequence). J lost 3 bases, V lost 10 bases, and 3 bases had no gene match. The CDR3 DNA follows: TGTGCCACCGGACTAGGCTACGAGCAGTACTTC. Translating it yields CATGLGYEQYF.

This clonotype occurred a few times. This chain connects TRBV30 to TRBJ2-7; D is possibly TRBD1 (5 bases). With 1 base removed from V and 0 bases from J, the gap between germline ends came to 10 bases. The CDR3 length is 14 residues. Germline V gives CDR1 GTSNPN, CDR2 SVGIG (reference sequence). DNA of the CDR3: TGTGCCTGGAGTGGGGGTCAGGGCTCCTACGAGCAGTACTTC. Amino acid sequence: CAWSGGQGSYEQYF.

The V call is TRBV11-1, the J call TRBJ2-1, with D possibly being TRBD1 or TRBD2 (5 bases each). V lost 5 bases to trimming and J lost 7 bases, with 12 bases between them. Germline V gene data show CDR1 as SGHAT and CDR2 as FQDESV (reference sequence). The CDR3 sequence is 13 residues long. CDR3 sequence: CASSPRGGNEQFF. CDR3 bases: TGTGCCAGCAGCCCACGGGGCGGGAATGAGCAGTTCTTC.

This clonotype was picked up many times. The chain links TRBV29-1 to TRBJ1-2; D remains ambiguous. The CDR3 totals 12 residues. V dropped 1 base and J dropped 8 bases, with 11 bases sitting between them. The germline CDR1 and CDR2 sequences are SQVTM and ANQGSEA. The CDR3 sequence: CSVEASPVGYTF. The CDR3 DNA is TGCAGCGTTGAAGCAAGCCCCGTCGGCTACACCTTC.

This clonotype appeared a few times. CDR3 region: CASSRSPGGRRGETEAFF. The CDR3 DNA reads as TGCGCCAGCAGCCGTTCCCCGGGTGGCAGGCGGGGGGAGACTGAAGCTTTCTTT. This chain connects TRBV5-1 to TRBJ1-1; D possibly corresponds to TRBD1 (5 bases). In germline, CDR1 is SGHRS, CDR2 YFSETQ. The CDR3 covers 18 residues. The V and J ends lost 4 bases and 5 bases respectively, with 27 bases between them. The full variable domain, its missing parts supplied by reference TRBV5-1 and TRBJ1-1, is KAGVTQTPRYLIKTRGQQVTLSCSPISGHRSVSWYQQTPGQGLQFLFEYFSETQRNKGNFPGRFSGRQFSNSRSEMNVSTLELGDSALYLCASSRSPGGRRGETEAFFGQGTRLTVV.

The chain joins TRBV19 to TRBJ2-3, with D uncertain. Trimming took off 7 bases at V and 0 bases at J, with 11 bases between the two ends. The CDR3 spans 14 residues. Germline lookup yields CDR1 LNHDA and CDR2 SQIVND (reference sequence). The CDR3 is CASNQASSTDTQYF. The CDR3 nucleotides read TGTGCCAGTAATCAGGCATCTAGCACAGATACGCAGTATTTT.

CDR3 nucleotides: TGTGCCAGCAGCTTAGGTCCAGGGGAGACCCAGTACTTC. Protein sequence: CASSLGPGETQYF. V gene TRBV7-3 combines with J gene TRBJ2-5, with TRBD1 as a possible D gene (5 bases). V was trimmed by 2 bases and J by 5 bases, leaving 9 bases between them. There are 13 residues in the CDR3. Germline CDR1 SGHTA, CDR2 FQGTGA.

V usage is TRBV29-1 and J usage is TRBJ2-1; D remains ambiguous. Trimming stripped 2 bases from V and 6 bases from J, with 5 bases between. From germline, CDR1 is SQVTM and CDR2 ANQGSEA. There are 11 residues in the CDR3. CDR3 coding DNA: TGCAGCGTTGAACACTCCAATGAGCAGTTCTTC. This codes for CSVEHSNEQFF.

V and J are TRBV3-1 and TRBJ1-1; D not certain. Germline lookup yields CDR1 LGHDT and CDR2 YNNKEL (reference sequence). V lost 0 bases and J lost 4, with 9 bases in between. This CDR3 is built from 14 residues. DNA for the CDR3: TGTGCCAGCAGCCAAGATTGGGGTCCCACTGAAGCTTTCTTT. It codes for CASSQDWGPTEAFF.

This clonotype came up a few times. The chain employs TRBV7-2 and TRBJ2-5; D uncertain. The V gene lost 3 bases and the J gene lost 5 bases, with 13 bases spanning the gap. The CDR3 loop spans 14 amino acids. The germline gives CDR1 SGHTA, CDR2 FQGNSA. The CDR3 DNA follows: TGTGCCAGCAGCTTTCCCCTTCCGAGGGAGACCCAGTACTTC. This translates into CASSFPLPRETQYF.

This clonotype was seen more than once but under ten times. The rearrangement links TRBV5-1 to TRBJ1-1; 9 bases are a match to TRBD1. The trim removed 0 bases at V and 5 bases at J, leaving 2 bases unmatched. CDR3 length: 14 amino acids. The germline V gene encodes CDR1 SGHRS and CDR2 YFSETQ. DNA of the CDR3: TGCGCCAGCAGCTTGGCGACAGGGGGGACTGAAGCTTTCTTT. Translation gives CASSLATGGTEAFF.

The gene calls are TRBV10-3 and TRBJ1-1, with no clear D. Germline values: CDR1 ENHRY, CDR2 SYGVKD. The CDR3 is 15 residues long. With 0 bases removed from V and 6 bases from J, the gap between germline ends came to 14 bases. In DNA form, the CDR3 reads TGTGCCATCAGTGAGTCGCGGACCGGCAGTCCTGAAGCTTTCTTT. Its protein product is CAISESRTGSPEAFF.

V is TRBV7-8 and J is TRBJ1-1; D is uncertain. The V and J ends lost 2 bases and 0 bases respectively, with 19 bases between them. CDR1 is SGHVS and CDR2 is FQNEAQ in the germline V gene. The CDR3 runs 18 residues. The CDR3 loop is CASSLRVLAAGVNTEAFF. The CDR3 DNA reads TGTGCCAGCAGCTTACGTGTTTTGGCAGCCGGGGTGAACACTGAAGCTTTCTTT. The whole variable domain, filled in from reference TRBV7-8 and TRBJ1-1, reads GAGVSQSPRYKVAKRGQDVALRCDPISGHVSLFWYQQALGQGPEFLTYFQNEAQLDKSGLPSDRFFAERPEGSVSTLKIQRTQQEDSAVYLCASSLRVLAAGVNTEAFFGQGTRLTVV.

On this clonotype itself: One end of the junction varies from germline; a read error may be responsible. This chain joins TRBV7-7 and TRBJ2-5; D perhaps matches TRBD2 (6 bases). The CDR3 is 14 amino acids. Germline loops: CDR1 SSHAT, CDR2 FNYEAQ (reference sequence). The CDR3 DNA reads as TGTGCTAGCAGTCCTAGCGCCGCCCAAGAGACCCAGTACTTC. Its translation: CASSPSAAQETQYF.

The table lists this clonotype with a few counts. The V call is TRBV12-3 or TRBV12-4, the J call TRBJ1-1, with TRBD1 matching over 11 bases. This CDR3 contains 15 residues. Trimming took 6 bases from V and 2 from J; bases not matched to a gene: 5. The CDR3 protein is CASRGTGGPNTEAFF. CDR3 DNA: TGTGCCAGCAGAGGGACAGGGGGTCCAAACACTGAAGCTTTCTTT.

This rearrangement joins TRBV14 to TRBJ2-1, with 7 nucleotides matching TRBD2. With 1 base clipped from V and 10 bases from J, the junction kept 1 base outside the gene matches. This CDR3 spans 12 amino acids. CDR1 is SGHDN and CDR2 is FVKESK in the germline V gene. The CDR3 region has the DNA TGTGCCAGCAGCCAAGCACTAGCGGAGCAGTTCTTC. Amino acid sequence: CASSQALAEQFF.

The V gene is TRBV3-1, the J gene TRBJ2-7, with unresolved D. This CDR3 contains 18 residues. Germline V gene sequence: CDR1 LGHDT, CDR2 YNNKEL (reference sequence). V lost 1 base and J lost 4, with 23 bases in between. In DNA form, the CDR3 reads TGTGCCAGCAGCCAAGGCGCCGGCACCGGGCGGAGACGATACGAGCAGTACTTC. This codes for CASSQGAGTGRRRYEQYF.

This CDR3 reads CASNGRRNTDTQYF. CDR3 in DNA: TGTGCCAGCAATGGACGAAGAAACACAGATACGCAGTATTTT. The V call is TRBV2, the J call TRBJ2-3, with D unclear. Germline CDR1 and CDR2: SNHLY and FYNNEI. This CDR3 has 14 residues. V lost 7 bases, J lost 2 bases, and 13 bases lay in between.

This chain connects TRBV6-6 to TRBJ1-1, with D maybe TRBD1 (5 bases). Germline values: CDR1 MNHNY, CDR2 SVGAGI (reference sequence). The CDR3 loop spans 16 amino acids. V lost 0 bases and J lost 1, with 12 bases in between. The CDR3 protein is CASSYSAGAGNTEAFF. The CDR3 DNA reads TGTGCCAGCAGTTACTCCGCCGGGGCCGGGAACACTGAAGCTTTCTTT.

In DNA form, the CDR3 reads TGCGCCAGCAGCATCCCCCTAGCGGCCAACACCGGGGAGCTGTTTTTT. Translating it yields CASSIPLAANTGELFF. The chain uses TRBV5-1 and TRBJ2-2, with TRBD2 matching 7 bases. This CDR3 is built from 16 residues. From germline, CDR1 is SGHRS and CDR2 YFSETQ. The trim removed 4 bases at V and 2 bases at J, leaving 8 bases unmatched.

This clonotype was counted only a few times. The CDR3 loop is CASSLGGQTYSYEQYF. The CDR3 DNA sequence: TGTGCCAGCAGCTTAGGCGGACAGACCTATTCCTACGAGCAGTACTTC. The gene calls are TRBV7-2 and TRBJ2-7; the D gene is possibly TRBD1 (6 bases). The germline V and J ends were trimmed by 1 base and 1 base, with 14 bases remaining between them. Germline lookup yields CDR1 SGHTA and CDR2 FQGNSA. The CDR3 has 16 amino acids.

This sequence joins TRBV27 and TRBJ1-2, with TRBD1 matching 10 bases. With 5 bases clipped from V and 3 bases from J, the junction kept 3 bases outside the gene matches. This CDR3 spans 14 amino acids. Germline CDR1 reads MNHEY; CDR2 reads SMNVEV (reference sequence). The chain's CDR3 is CASSTGTGDYGYTF. The CDR3 DNA reads as TGTGCCAGCAGTACCGGGACAGGGGACTATGGCTACACCTTC.

This chain connects TRBV7-8 to TRBJ2-7, with 7 bases identical to TRBD1. The germline CDR1 and CDR2 sequences are SGHVS and FQNEAQ. Germline trimming cut 5 bases from V and 3 bases from J; bases unmatched to any gene: 10. This CDR3 spans 15 amino acids. CDR3: CASSPPIGGFYEQYF. CDR3 DNA: TGTGCCAGCAGCCCACCAATAGGGGGCTTCTACGAGCAGTACTTC.

In this sample, this clonotype turned up many times. CDR3 amino acids: CSARPSGLAGKETQYF. CDR3 sequence (DNA): TGCAGTGCTAGGCCCTCGGGACTAGCGGGAAAAGAGACCCAGTACTTC. The chain joins TRBV20-1 to TRBJ2-5; 13 bases are shared with TRBD2. Germline assignment: CDR1 DFQATT and CDR2 SNEGSKA (reference sequence). The CDR3 has 16 amino acids. The J segment lost 3 bases and the V segment lost 3 bases, leaving 7 bases of the junction unmatched.

This clonotype occurred a few times. The chain links TRBV4-2 to TRBJ2-3, with no clear D. The length of the CDR3 is 15 residues. The germline V gene has CDR1 LGHNA and CDR2 YNFKEQ. Trimming cost V 0 bases and J 4 bases, with 11 bases left between them. The CDR3 DNA sequence: TGTGCCAGCAGCCAAGAGAAAGACATGCCAGATACGCAGTATTTT. Translation gives CASSQEKDMPDTQYF.

J is TRBJ2-7 and V is TRBV7-6, with 11 bases fitting TRBD2. V gave up 5 bases and J gave up 5 bases; unmatched junction bases: 14. The CDR3 has 17 residues. Germline values: CDR1 SGHVS, CDR2 FNYEAQ. The CDR3 here is CASSASPGLAGGHEQYF. The CDR3 DNA reads as TGTGCCAGCAGCGCATCGCCCGGGCTAGCGGGAGGCCACGAGCAGTACTTC. Full variable domain (outside the CDR3, taken from reference TRBV7-6 and TRBJ2-7): GAGVSQSPRYKVTKRGQDVALRCDPISGHVSLYWYRQALGQGPEFLTYFNYEAQQDKSGLPNDRFSAERPEGSISTLTIQRTEQRDSAMYRCASSASPGLAGGHEQYFGPGTRLTVT.